The 26 T cell receptor beta chains reported below all come from one sample, sequenced in a study of control samples from healthy donors and cancer patients. Only in-frame clones appear in the TCRdb table, and some are missing; sequencing was by immunoSEQ multiplex PCR. The data hold around 180,000 clones, with 80% to 90% observed a single time. What was sequenced was blood. The source of these receptors is a woman aged 25-40 years in good health.

This clone was found a few times. The rearrangement joins TRBV24-1 to TRBJ2-7, with D perhaps given as TRBD1 or TRBD2 (5 bases each). V was cut by 0 bases and J by 6 bases, with 8 bases left in between. In germline, CDR1 is KGHDR, CDR2 SFDVKD. This CDR3 has 13 residues. The DNA of the CDR3 is TGTGCCACCAGTGATTTGTGGGGGTCCGAGCAGTACTTC. It codes for CATSDLWGSEQYF.

CDR3 DNA: TGTGCCACCAGTGATCCCACTAGCGCCCCAAAGGAAAGTGAGCAGTTCTTC. Residues: CATSDPTSAPKESEQFF. The V call is TRBV24-1, the J call TRBJ2-1; 7 nucleotides line up with TRBD2. The trim removed 3 bases at V and 9 bases at J, leaving 16 bases unmatched. Germline values: CDR1 KGHDR, CDR2 SFDVKD. There are 17 residues in the CDR3.

This clone was counted a single time. The chain uses TRBV11-3 and TRBJ2-1, with TRBD2 matching 8 bases. Trimming took 4 bases from V and 8 from J; bases not matched to a gene: 4. Germline V gene sequence: CDR1 SGHNT, CDR2 YENEEA. This CDR3 comprises 13 residues. The CDR3 loop reads CASSSRGGYEQFF. In DNA, the CDR3 is TGTGCCAGCAGCTCCCGGGGGGGGTATGAGCAGTTCTTC.

This chain joins TRBV7-2 and TRBJ1-5; 8 nucleotides match TRBD1. CDR1 and CDR2 from the germline V gene are SGHTA and FQGNSA. Losses at the gene ends were 5 bases for V and 3 bases for J; bases not matched to a gene: 6. CDR3 length: 15 residues. CDR3: CASSHDRGPNQPQHF. The DNA for the CDR3 is TGTGCCAGCAGCCACGACAGGGGCCCCAATCAGCCCCAGCATTTT.

V gene TRBV24-1 combines with J gene TRBJ1-5, with 9 bases that match TRBD1. Germline CDR1 KGHDR, CDR2 SFDVKD. CDR3 length: 17 residues. Trimming cost V 5 bases and J 2 bases; bases outside gene matches: 9. DNA of the CDR3: TGTGCCACCAGTGTTTCCGGGACAGGGAGCGGCAATCAGCCCCAGCATTTT. This encodes CATSVSGTGSGNQPQHF.

The rearrangement joins TRBV27 to TRBJ1-5, with 8 nucleotides matching TRBD1. Germline V CDR1 and CDR2: MNHEY, SMNVEV (reference sequence). V shed 8 bases, J shed 4 bases, and the junction held 13 bases outside the gene matches. The CDR3 totals 16 residues. The CDR3 loop is CASVDTGQGGNQPQHF. In DNA form, the CDR3 reads TGTGCCAGCGTTGATACCGGACAGGGAGGAAATCAGCCCCAGCATTTT.

The chain joins TRBV7-9 to TRBJ2-1; possibly TRBD2 for D (6 bases). CDR3 size: 14 residues. The germline CDR1 and CDR2 sequences are SEHNR and FQNEAQ (reference sequence). Trimming shortened V by 4 bases and J by 5 bases, and 12 bases separated the two germline ends. CDR3 nucleotide sequence: TGTGCCAGCAGCTCCGGGGGAGGCAACAATGAGCAGTTCTTC. Its protein is CASSSGGGNNEQFF.

The chain employs TRBV3-1 (or the pseudogene TRBV3-2) and TRBJ1-5; the D gene is possibly TRBD1 (5 bases). Germline V lookup: CDR1 LGHDT, CDR2 YNNKEL (reference sequence). The CDR3 sequence is 16 residues long. V lost 0 bases to trimming and J lost 10 bases, with 19 bases between them. CDR3 sequence: CASSQDLGAGLEPQHF. The CDR3 DNA reads TGTGCCAGCAGCCAAGATCTTGGGGCGGGGTTAGAACCCCAGCATTTT.

The rearrangement links TRBV6-5 to TRBJ1-2, with unresolved D. Deletions cut 7 bases from V and 0 bases from J, with 6 bases between. CDR3 length: 12 residues. The germline V gene encodes CDR1 MNHEY and CDR2 SVGAGI. The CDR3 region has the DNA TGTGCCAGCACGTCCTCTAACTATGGCTACACCTTC. It codes for CASTSSNYGYTF.

The rearrangement links TRBV4-1 to TRBJ2-3; the match to TRBD1 covers 8 bases. The trim removed 3 bases at V and 0 bases at J, leaving 2 bases unmatched. CDR1 and CDR2 from the germline V gene are MGHRA and YSYEKL. The length of the CDR3 is 15 residues. This chain's CDR3 is CASSHRDRSTDTQYF. CDR3 nucleotide sequence: TGCGCCAGCAGCCATCGGGACAGGAGCACAGATACGCAGTATTTT.

The chain carries TRBV19 and TRBJ1-2; 8 positions agree with TRBD1. The V segment lost 5 bases and the J segment 5 bases; nucleotides outside the gene matches: 13. CDR3 length equals 16 residues. Germline V lookup: CDR1 LNHDA, CDR2 SQIVND (reference sequence). CDR3 in DNA: TGTGCCAGTAGTCCGGAACAGGGGGGACTGCGGTATGGCTACACCTTC. This encodes CASSPEQGGLRYGYTF.

This chain joins TRBV5-4 and TRBJ2-7; 10 bases line up with TRBD2. Germline CDR1 reads SGHNT; CDR2 reads YYREEE (reference sequence). The CDR3 contains 17 residues. The junction had 13 bases not matched to a gene; V was cut back by 0 bases and J by 7 bases. This chain's CDR3 is CASSLDMSGRAGGEQYF. CDR3 DNA: TGTGCCAGCAGCTTGGACATGAGCGGGAGGGCCGGTGGTGAGCAGTACTTC.

V gene TRBV29-1 combines with J gene TRBJ1-3, with D unresolved. V was clipped by 3 bases and J by 0 bases, with 15 bases between them. The CDR3 contains 16 residues. From germline, CDR1 is SQVTM and CDR2 ANQGSEA. CDR3 nucleotides: TGCAGCGTTGATAAGGGCCGAAAGTACTCTGGAAACACCATATATTTT. This codes for CSVDKGRKYSGNTIYF. Together with reference TRBV29-1 and TRBJ1-3, the CDR3 gives the full variable domain: SAVISQKPSRDICQRGTSLTIQCQVDSQVTMMFWYRQQPGQSLTLIATANQGSEATYESGFVIDKFPISRPNLTFSTLTVSNMSPEDSSIYLCSVDKGRKYSGNTIYFGEGSWLTVV.

The chain has TRBV29-1 and TRBJ2-7; tentative D call: TRBD1 (5 bases). The CDR3 is 13 residues long. The germline V and J ends were trimmed by 6 bases and 0 bases, with 12 bases remaining between them. Germline loops: CDR1 SQVTM, CDR2 ANQGSEA. The CDR3 loop reads CSVRTPTSYEQYF. The CDR3 DNA sequence: TGCAGCGTAAGGACACCCACCTCCTACGAGCAGTACTTC.

The genes are TRBV10-3 and TRBJ2-3; TRBD1 matches at 9 bases. The V gene's germline CDR1 is ENHRY and CDR2 SYGVKD. The length of the CDR3 is 14 residues. The ends lost 5 bases at V and 5 bases at J; junction bases unmatched: 5. The CDR3 DNA is TGTGCCATCAGTCTGGACAGGGGAAAAGATACGCAGTATTTT. Amino acid sequence: CAISLDRGKDTQYF.

The chain has TRBV28 and TRBJ1-6; TRBD1 is a possible D gene (5 bases). CDR1 is MDHEN and CDR2 is SYDVKM in the germline V gene. V lost 5 bases and J lost 7, with 15 bases in between. The CDR3 spans 15 residues. The CDR3 DNA reads TGTGCCAGCAGTGAGAGACAGTCCCCAAATTCACCCCTCCACTTT. Translation: CASSERQSPNSPLHF.

This sequence joins TRBV5-1 and TRBJ1-5; 9 bases are a match to TRBD1. The CDR3 runs 16 residues. Germline CDR1 is SGHRS and CDR2 is YFSETQ. V was clipped by 4 bases and J by 0 bases; unmatched bases: 5. CDR3 in amino acids: CASSLGTGNSNQPQHF. In DNA, the CDR3 is TGCGCCAGCAGCCTTGGGACAGGGAATAGCAATCAGCCCCAGCATTTT.

The chain carries TRBV19 and TRBJ1-1; perhaps TRBD1 as D (5 bases). This CDR3 is built from 15 residues. The V gene lost 4 bases and the J gene lost 0 bases, with 12 bases spanning the gap. The germline CDR1 and CDR2 sequences are LNHDA and SQIVND (reference sequence). CDR3 protein: CASSTGRTLNTEAFF. The CDR3 DNA is TGTGCCAGTAGTACCGGTCGGACATTGAACACTGAAGCTTTCTTT.

This chain uses TRBV6-5 with TRBJ1-1; D is perhaps TRBD1 (5 bases). V was clipped by 6 bases and J by 5 bases, with 13 bases between them. This CDR3 has 13 amino acids. In germline, CDR1 is MNHEY, CDR2 SVGAGI. In DNA form, the CDR3 reads TGTGCCAGCAGCCCACCGACAGTGACTGAAGCTTTCTTT. As protein: CASSPPTVTEAFF.

A note on this clone: Other DNA sequences from this sample encode an identical CDR3 as well. The chain uses TRBV11-2 and TRBJ2-1; D is perhaps TRBD1 or TRBD2 (7 bases each). Germline CDR1 SGHAT, CDR2 FQNNGV. The CDR3 runs to 14 residues. Deletions cut 1 base from V and 7 bases from J, with 11 bases between. Here the CDR3 reads CASSLGQGGNEQFF. Written as DNA, the CDR3 is TGTGCCAGCAGCTTAGGACAGGGAGGGAATGAGCAGTTCTTC.

The chain couples TRBV7-9 to TRBJ2-1, with TRBD2 matching over 9 bases. The junction had 8 bases not matched to a gene; V was cut back by 5 bases and J by 9 bases. This CDR3 spans 14 amino acids. Germline V gene lookup returns CDR1 SEHNR and CDR2 FQNEAQ (reference sequence). The CDR3 DNA reads TGTGCCAGCAGCCCGACGCGGCGGGGGGGTGAGCAGTTCTTC. Translating it yields CASSPTRRGGEQFF.

The chain uses TRBV7-2 and TRBJ1-5, with 7 bases identical to TRBD1. CDR1 is SGHTA, CDR2 FQGNSA, per germline. The CDR3 extends over 14 amino acids. Trimming removed 4 bases from V and 6 bases from J; junction bases left unmatched: 6. CDR3 region: CASSSDTGVQPQHF. The CDR3 bases are TGTGCCAGCAGCTCGGATACAGGGGTTCAGCCCCAGCATTTT.

This chain joins TRBV11-2 and TRBJ2-1, with 8 bases lining up with TRBD2. The CDR3 spans 16 residues. Germline assignment: CDR1 SGHAT and CDR2 FQNNGV. V was pared by 5 bases and J by 7 bases, with 13 bases of the junction left unmatched. CDR3 DNA: TGTGCCAGCAGCAATGGAGCGGGAGTAATTCTTAATGAGCAGTTCTTC. It yields the protein CASSNGAGVILNEQFF.

The chain recombines TRBV3-1 (or the pseudogene TRBV3-2) with TRBJ2-5; maybe TRBD1 (5 bases). CDR3 length: 17 residues. Looked up from germline, CDR1 is LGHDT and CDR2 is YNNKEL (reference sequence). The V gene lost 1 base and the J gene lost 5 bases, with 20 bases spanning the gap. The CDR3 loop reads CASSQGFLQEWGETQYF. The CDR3, as DNA: TGTGCCAGCAGCCAAGGATTCCTACAGGAGTGGGGTGAGACCCAGTACTTC.

The chain couples TRBV7-9 to TRBJ2-2, with D possibly TRBD1 on 5 matching bases. The CDR3 consists of 14 residues. V lost 2 bases and J 4 bases, leaving 8 bases between the germline ends. The germline V gene encodes CDR1 SEHNR and CDR2 FQNEAQ (reference sequence). The CDR3 protein is CASSLRQGTGELFF. CDR3 nucleotide sequence: TGTGCCAGCAGCTTACGCCAGGGCACCGGGGAGCTGTTTTTT.

This chain connects TRBV2 to TRBJ1-5; tentatively, D is TRBD1 (6 bases). The CDR3 is 15 amino acids. V shed 6 bases and J shed 2 bases, with 14 bases lying between them. Germline assignment: CDR1 SNHLY and CDR2 FYNNEI. Here the CDR3 DNA reads TGTGCCAGCAGGCCGGGGGCGCGTGGCAATCAGCCCCAGCATTTT. Its protein is CASRPGARGNQPQHF.